These 25 T cell receptor beta chains share one sample of origin, sequenced in a study of blood T cell repertoires in COVID-19. Method: immunoSEQ multiplex PCR; TCRdb's copy keeps in-frame clones and lacks some. The repertoire has 140,000 to 150,000 clones, roughly 81% of them found once; the top ten carry 7% to 10%. Source material: peripheral blood. The receptors shown here come from a human donor with acute or convalescent COVID-19. The donor label of this sample is uncertain.

V and J are TRBV6-5 and TRBJ1-2, with D possibly TRBD1 on 6 matching bases. Germline V gene sequence: CDR1 MNHEY, CDR2 SVGAGI. Trimming took off 2 bases at V and 4 bases at J, with 11 bases between the two ends. The CDR3 consists of 14 residues. The CDR3 DNA is TGTGCCAGCAGTTACGGCGTAGGGGGCTATGGCTACACCTTC. This sequence encodes CASSYGVGGYGYTF.

This clone was detected only once. The chain employs TRBV19 and TRBJ1-5; 8 nucleotides match TRBD1. Trimming removed 5 bases from V and 0 bases from J; junction bases left unmatched: 9. The CDR3 runs 17 residues. The germline CDR1 and CDR2 sequences are LNHDA and SQIVND (reference sequence). The CDR3 DNA sequence: TGTGCCAGTAGTGGACAGGGAGCCGCTTATAGCAATCAGCCCCAGCATTTT. Translated, it gives CASSGQGAAYSNQPQHF. Combining the CDR3 with reference TRBV19 and TRBJ1-5 gives the whole variable domain DGGITQSPKYLFRKEGQNVTLSCEQNLNHDAMYWYRQDPGQGLRLIYYSQIVNDFQKGDIAEGYSVSREKKESFPLTVTSAQKNPTAFYLCASSGQGAAYSNQPQHFGDGTRLSIL.

This chain connects TRBV9 to TRBJ1-2, with no clear D. The CDR3 is 15 amino acids. Trimming shortened V by 7 bases and J by 7 bases, and 23 bases separated the two germline ends. The germline V gene has CDR1 SGDLS and CDR2 YYNGEE. The CDR3 loop reads CASARGWAGEGGYTF. CDR3 nucleotide sequence: TGTGCCAGCGCCCGCGGGTGGGCGGGTGAGGGTGGCTACACCTTC.

The CDR3 DNA sequence: TGCGCCAGCAGCTTGGTTCGACAGAACACTGAAGCTTTCTTT. Protein sequence: CASSLVRQNTEAFF. The chain recombines TRBV5-1 with TRBJ1-1; the D is unclear. Germline CDR1 reads SGHRS; CDR2 reads YFSETQ. The CDR3 runs 14 residues. V was pared by 0 bases and J by 1 base, with 7 bases between.

J is TRBJ2-6 and V is TRBV24-1; 9 bases fit TRBD2. V shed 2 bases and J 0 bases; nucleotides not matched to a gene: 4. CDR3 length: 18 amino acids. Germline lookup yields CDR1 KGHDR and CDR2 SFDVKD. CDR3 amino acids: CATSDSASGASGANVLTF. Here the CDR3 DNA reads TGTGCCACCAGTGATTCGGCTAGCGGGGCCTCTGGGGCCAACGTCCTGACTTTC.

The chain carries TRBV5-5 and TRBJ1-1; no firm D call. V dropped 2 bases and J dropped 0 bases, with 8 bases sitting between them. Looked up from germline, CDR1 is SGHKS and CDR2 is YYEKEE (reference sequence). CDR3 length: 14 residues. The CDR3 region is CASSFYRLNTEAFF. The DNA for the CDR3 is TGTGCCAGCAGCTTTTACAGATTGAACACTGAAGCTTTCTTT.

DNA of the CDR3: TGTGCCAGCTCACGGACAGGGGCTTCGAACACTGAAGCTTTCTTT. As protein: CASSRTGASNTEAFF. This chain connects TRBV18 to TRBJ1-1; 9 positions agree with TRBD1. The V and J ends lost 4 bases and 1 base, in that order; junction bases with no gene match: 4. CDR3 length equals 15 residues. Germline loops: CDR1 KGHSH, CDR2 LQKENI.

This chain joins TRBV19 and TRBJ1-4; D is possibly TRBD1 (6 bases). This CDR3 is built from 14 residues. Germline CDR1 LNHDA, CDR2 SQIVND (reference sequence). The germline V and J ends were trimmed by 7 bases and 8 bases, with 17 bases remaining between them. The CDR3 sequence is CASNGGRQGEKLFF. The CDR3, as DNA: TGTGCCAGTAACGGCGGACGGCAGGGGGAAAAACTGTTTTTT.

This chain joins TRBV11-2 and TRBJ2-5; 7 bases match TRBD2. The V segment lost 4 bases and the J segment 5 bases; nucleotides outside the gene matches: 10. The CDR3 loop spans 15 amino acids. Germline CDR1 SGHAT, CDR2 FQNNGV. The CDR3 sequence is CASSSPSGGGETQYF. The CDR3 DNA follows: TGTGCCAGCAGCTCCCCTAGCGGTGGAGGGGAGACCCAGTACTTC.

This chain joins TRBV19 and TRBJ1-4, with TRBD1 identical over 7 bases. V shed 6 bases and J 8 bases; nucleotides not matched to a gene: 12. This CDR3 contains 15 residues. Germline loops: CDR1 LNHDA, CDR2 SQIVND (reference sequence). As DNA, the CDR3 is TGTGCCAGTAGGCCAACCCGACAGGGTAACGAAAAACTGTTTTTT. This encodes CASRPTRQGNEKLFF.

The sample holds one count of this clone. The chain carries TRBV2 and TRBJ1-1; 7 bases align to TRBD1. V lost 7 bases and J lost 6; bases outside the gene matches: 8. This CDR3 spans 13 amino acids. Germline V gene sequence: CDR1 SNHLY, CDR2 FYNNEI. The chain's CDR3 is CASNLGQGAEAFF. CDR3 sequence (DNA): TGTGCCAGCAATTTGGGGCAGGGGGCTGAAGCTTTCTTT.

This clone was seen a handful of times. At the DNA level, this CDR3 is encoded by other sequences in the same sample as well. The chain combines TRBV15 with TRBJ1-5, with a weak D call TRBD1 (5 bases). Trimming shortened V by 0 bases and J by 2 bases, and 11 bases separated the two germline ends. The germline V gene has CDR1 LNHNV and CDR2 YYDKDF (reference sequence). The CDR3 has 16 residues. In DNA, the CDR3 is TGTGCCACCAGCAGAGATGGTGGGGCAGGCAATCAGCCCCAGCATTTT. Its protein product is CATSRDGGAGNQPQHF.

J is TRBJ2-7 and V is TRBV11-2, with TRBD1 as a possible D gene (6 bases). This CDR3 contains 14 residues. V lost 2 bases to trimming and J lost 0 bases, with 8 bases between them. CDR1 is SGHAT and CDR2 is FQNNGV in the germline V gene. The CDR3 region has the DNA TGTGCCAGCAGCTTAACAGGGAGCTCCTACGAGCAGTACGTC. Amino acids: CASSLTGSSYEQYV.

This chain links TRBV5-4 with TRBJ1-1; 7 nucleotides match TRBD1. The CDR3 has 14 amino acids. Germline loops: CDR1 SGHNT, CDR2 YYREEE (reference sequence). V was pared by 5 bases and J by 1 base, with 5 bases of the junction left unmatched. The CDR3 sequence is CASRPGGPNTEAFF. In DNA form, the CDR3 reads TGTGCCAGCAGGCCAGGGGGGCCGAACACTGAAGCTTTCTTT.

The chain links TRBV12-3 or TRBV12-4 to TRBJ1-5, with unresolved D. The CDR3 runs 12 residues. V lost 5 bases to trimming and J lost 11 bases, with 13 bases between them. The CDR3 is CASSRTGLAQHF. The CDR3 DNA sequence: TGTGCCAGCAGTCGCACGGGTTTGGCCCAGCATTTT.

The chain employs TRBV24-1 and TRBJ1-2, with D maybe TRBD1 (5 bases). V gave up 2 bases and J gave up 0 bases, with 15 bases separating them. In germline, CDR1 is KGHDR, CDR2 SFDVKD. This CDR3 region has 17 residues. The CDR3 loop is CATSDSRTGSSNYGYTF. The CDR3 region has the DNA TGTGCCACCAGTGATTCACGAACAGGCTCCTCTAACTATGGCTACACCTTC.

The J gene is TRBJ1-4, the V gene TRBV25-1, with D tentatively TRBD1 (5 bases). This CDR3 has 16 amino acids. V gave up 0 bases and J gave up 7 bases, with 15 bases separating them. Germline V gene lookup returns CDR1 MGHDK and CDR2 SYGVNS. The CDR3 here is CASSEYYGGMSEKLFF. The CDR3 DNA reads as TGTGCCAGCAGTGAATACTACGGGGGGATGTCTGAAAAACTGTTTTTT.

The rearrangement links TRBV24-1 to TRBJ2-2, with a tentative D call TRBD1 (6 bases). V lost 6 bases and J 5 bases, leaving 12 bases between the germline ends. This CDR3 spans 14 amino acids. CDR1 KGHDR and CDR2 SFDVKD come from the germline V gene. The CDR3 here is CATSTGTMTGELFF. DNA for the CDR3: TGTGCCACCAGTACAGGGACAATGACCGGGGAGCTGTTTTTT.

The CDR3 DNA reads TGTGCCAGCTCTCTCACAGCCCTCTCTGGAAACACCATATATTTT. Translation gives CASSLTALSGNTIYF. The gene calls are TRBV18 and TRBJ1-3, with D unclear. Between the trimmed V and J ends, which lost 6 bases and 0 bases, there was a span of 12 bases. Looked up from germline, CDR1 is KGHSH and CDR2 is LQKENI. The CDR3 is 15 amino acids. The full variable domain, its missing parts supplied by reference TRBV18 and TRBJ1-3, is NAGVMQNPRHLVRRRGQEARLRCSPMKGHSHVYWYRQLPEEGLKFMVYLQKENIIDESGMPKERFSAEFPKEGPSILRIQQVVRGDSAAYFCASSLTALSGNTIYFGEGSWLTVV.

This clone was seen only a few times. V usage is TRBV24-1 and J usage is TRBJ2-5, with TRBD1 matching over 7 bases. The J segment lost 5 bases and the V segment lost 4 bases, leaving 9 bases of the junction unmatched. The length of the CDR3 is 15 residues. Germline CDR1 and CDR2: KGHDR and SFDVKD. CDR3 protein: CATSDPGQAGETQYF. In nucleotides, the CDR3 is TGTGCCACCAGTGACCCCGGACAGGCAGGGGAGACCCAGTACTTC.

CDR3 sequence: CASSQEVTYNEQFF. CDR3 coding DNA: TGTGCCAGCAGCCAAGAAGTGACTTACAATGAGCAGTTCTTC. V gene TRBV3-1 (or the pseudogene TRBV3-2) combines with J gene TRBJ2-1; D is unclear. Germline V gene sequence: CDR1 LGHDT, CDR2 YNNKEL (reference sequence). The CDR3 is 14 residues long. Trimming took 0 bases from V and 4 from J, leaving 7 bases between them.

The chain joins TRBV19 to TRBJ1-5, with D tentatively TRBD1 (6 bases). V was pared by 5 bases and J by 7 bases, with 15 bases between. This CDR3 region has 14 residues. CDR1 is LNHDA, CDR2 SQIVND, per germline (reference sequence). CDR3 sequence: CASSLRQVRQPQHF. CDR3 DNA sequence: TGTGCCAGTAGTCTTCGACAGGTTAGGCAGCCCCAGCATTTT.

The CDR3 DNA is TGCGCCAGCAGTGATTCGACTAGTCCTGACGATGAGCAGTTCTTC. It codes for CASSDSTSPDDEQFF. This chain links TRBV10-2 with TRBJ2-1; possible D gene TRBD2, 6 bases. The CDR3 has 15 amino acids. V lost 3 bases and J 8 bases, leaving 17 bases between the germline ends. Germline CDR1 and CDR2: WSHSY and SAAADI.

As to this clone: The same CDR3 can be traced to other DNA sequences in this sample. The rearrangement joins TRBV3-1 (or the pseudogene TRBV3-2) to TRBJ1-5, with a weak D call TRBD1 (6 bases). CDR3 length equals 14 residues. From germline, CDR1 is LGHDT and CDR2 YNNKEL (reference sequence). The V end was cut by 1 base, the J end by 2 bases, with 6 bases between. In DNA, the CDR3 is TGTGCCAGCAGCCAAGGACAGGGCAATCAGCCCCAGCATTTT. It is translated as CASSQGQGNQPQHF.

The chain joins TRBV2 to TRBJ1-5, with D hard to call. V lost 6 bases to trimming and J lost 3 bases, with 12 bases between them. Germline V lookup: CDR1 SNHLY, CDR2 FYNNEI. The CDR3 consists of 14 residues. The CDR3 region has the DNA TGTGCCAGCAGAACTACCGGGATCAATCAGCCCCAGCATTTT. Translation: CASRTTGINQPQHF.